The sequence of this T cell receptor beta chain was determined in a study of control samples from healthy donors and cancer patients. Some clones are missing from TCRdb's copy, which holds only in-frame ones; the method was immunoSEQ multiplex PCR. The data show fewer than 95,000 clones, about 84% seen once. Germline CDR1 reads MGHRA; CDR2 reads YSYEKL. This CDR3 region has 16 residues. V was clipped by 1 base and J by 7 bases; unmatched bases: 7. The receptor's source is a woman in her thirties or forties in good health. The material sequenced was blood. This chain joins TRBV4-1 and TRBJ1-6, with TRBD1 matching 7 bases. The CDR3 loop is CASSQAAGTVNSPLHF. CDR3 DNA sequence: TGCGCCAGCAGCCAAGCCGCTGGGACAGTCAATTCACCCCTCCACTTT.